This entry lists 2 T cell receptor beta chains sequenced from one sample in a study of shared clonotypes between healthy human individuals. Data came from immunoSEQ multiplex PCR; TCRdb stores just in-frame clones and leaves some out. The table includes about 980,000 clones, around three quarters detected once. The specimen sequenced was memory CD4+ T cells sorted from blood. Subset given: CD45RA-negative fraction. These receptors were obtained from a man aged 18 to 29 in good health.

In its sample, this clone was seen once. The chain is built from TRBV19 and TRBJ2-7; D gene unclear. The CDR3 is made up of 12 amino acids. Germline V gene lookup returns CDR1 LNHDA and CDR2 SQIVND (reference sequence). V lost 0 bases and J lost 5, with 5 bases in between. The CDR3 nucleotides read TGTGCCAGTAGTATAGAAGGGAACGAGCAGTACTTC. Translated, it gives CASSIEGNEQYF.

This clone was seen just once. The V gene is TRBV14, the J gene TRBJ1-4; TRBD1 matches 9 bases. Germline V gene sequence: CDR1 SGHDN, CDR2 FVKESK. V lost 3 bases and J lost 6; bases outside the gene matches: 2. The CDR3 loop spans 14 amino acids. The DNA of the CDR3 is TGTGCCAGCAGCCACCGGGACAGGGATGAAAAACTGTTTTTT. It is translated as CASSHRDRDEKLFF.